The 27 T cell receptor beta chains in this list originate from one sample, sequenced in a study of vaccination and CD4 T cells after COVID-19. Treatment specified: approximately nine-day PBMC culture with coronavirus spike peptide pools or control peptides (ViraFEST assay). No antigen has been assigned to these receptors. Oncomine TCR Beta short-read sequencing was applied to DNA from cultured CD4+ T cells. In TCRdb, the PCR reads were re-called with MiXCR into one record per CDR3 protein. The sample contains about 1,900 distinct CDR3 sequences, about 63% of which appear only once. The sequencing here drew on CD4+ T cells from blood, cultured in vitro, taken after SARS-CoV-2 vaccination. The receptor set was obtained from a human donor who had recovered from COVID-19.

This clonotype was seen more than once but under ten times. The chain is built from TRBV20-1 and TRBJ2-7, with TRBD1 identical over 8 bases. The trim removed 6 bases at V and 6 bases at J, leaving 10 bases unmatched. CDR3 length: 13 residues. CDR1 is DFQATT, CDR2 SNEGSKA, per germline (reference sequence). CDR3 in DNA: TGCAGTGCCTCTACCAGGGGGCTTGGCGAGCAGTACTTC. Its translation is CSASTRGLGEQYF.

The chain has TRBV6-2 or TRBV6-3 and TRBJ1-5; tentative D call: TRBD1 (6 bases). Germline V gene lookup returns CDR1 MNHEY and CDR2 SVGEGT. The length of the CDR3 is 12 residues. Trimming cost V 2 bases and J 7 bases, with 6 bases left between them. CDR3 sequence (DNA): TGTGCCAGCAGTTACGGACAGCAGCCCCAGCATTTT. It specifies CASSYGQQPQHF.

As for this clonotype: One end of the junction is discordant with germline, which a read error may explain. The chain joins TRBV6-1 to TRBJ2-7; D gene uncertain. The CDR3 has 13 residues. The germline V gene has CDR1 MNHNS and CDR2 SASEGT. The CDR3 nucleotides read TGTGCCAGCCAACCCCACCCGGCAGCTACATCGAACTTC. It is translated as CASQPHPAATSNF.

The chain combines TRBV6-1 with TRBJ2-2; D is possibly TRBD1 (7 bases). Per germline, CDR1 MNHNS and CDR2 SASEGT. The CDR3 length is 15 residues. Trimming left V 7 bases short and J 4 bases short, with 16 bases between. The DNA of the CDR3 is TGTGCCAGCACCCCGGAGGGGGCGATCACCGGGGAGCTGTTTTTT. It is translated as CASTPEGAITGELFF.

DNA for the CDR3: TGTGCCACACAGGGGGGCGCTACAGATACGCAGTATTTT. Its translation: CATQGGATDTQYF. The chain couples TRBV24-1 to TRBJ2-3; 8 bases agree with TRBD1. Germline V gene data show CDR1 as KGHDR and CDR2 as SFDVKD. V gave up 10 bases and J gave up 3 bases; unmatched junction bases: 5. The CDR3 consists of 13 residues.

The DNA for the CDR3 is TGTGCCACCAGCAGGGGATTAGCGGGAGCCGAGCAGTACTTC. Protein sequence: CATSRGLAGAEQYF. The V gene is TRBV15, the J gene TRBJ2-7; 9 bases fit TRBD2. The V gene's germline CDR1 is LNHNV and CDR2 YYDKDF (reference sequence). The CDR3 has 14 residues. The V segment lost 3 bases and the J segment 6 bases; nucleotides outside the gene matches: 6.

The chain employs TRBV11-3 and TRBJ1-6; D not certain. The ends were cut back, 4 bases at V and 6 bases at J, with 4 bases in the middle. The V gene's germline CDR1 is SGHNT and CDR2 YENEEA. This CDR3 spans 12 amino acids. The DNA for the CDR3 is TGTGCCAGCAGCTATACTAATTCACCCCTCCACTTT. This gives the protein CASSYTNSPLHF.

The J gene is TRBJ2-7, the V gene TRBV7-2, with D maybe TRBD2 (6 bases). Germline-derived CDR1 and CDR2 are SGHTA and FQGNSA. The V gene lost 0 bases and the J gene lost 3 bases, with 9 bases spanning the gap. This CDR3 comprises 14 residues. In DNA form, the CDR3 reads TGTGCCAGCAGCTTAGCAGCGGGCGTCTACGAGCAGTACTTC. Protein: CASSLAAGVYEQYF.

This sequence joins TRBV15 and TRBJ2-5; TRBD2 aligns across 7 bases. CDR1 is LNHNV and CDR2 is YYDKDF in the germline V gene (reference sequence). The CDR3 is 18 amino acids. V shed 1 base and J 3 bases; nucleotides not matched to a gene: 14. Written as DNA, the CDR3 is TGTGCCACCAGCAGAGCCCCTAGCGGAACCGCCATCGAAGAGACCCAGTACTTC. Translating it yields CATSRAPSGTAIEETQYF.

CDR3 sequence: CASSEGGTINRGYTF. CDR3 DNA: TGTGCCAGCAGTGAGGGGGGGACAATAAATCGTGGCTACACCTTC. The J gene is TRBJ1-2, the V gene TRBV6-4, with D possibly matching TRBD1 (6 bases). Germline V gene sequence: CDR1 MRHNA, CDR2 SNTAGT. V lost 3 bases and J 7 bases, leaving 18 bases between the germline ends. CDR3 length: 15 residues.

This clonotype has just one count. The CDR3 region has the DNA TGTGCCAGCAGTCCCGGGTGGGAGTATGGCTACACCTTC. Amino acid sequence: CASSPGWEYGYTF. V gene TRBV2 combines with J gene TRBJ1-2, with D uncertain. Per germline, CDR1 SNHLY and CDR2 FYNNEI. There are 13 residues in the CDR3. Trimming took 5 bases from V and 5 from J, leaving 12 bases between them.

The chain joins TRBV6-2 or TRBV6-3 to TRBJ2-7; the D is unclear. This CDR3 spans 13 amino acids. Per the germline V gene, CDR1 is MNHEY and CDR2 is SVGEGT. V gave up 8 bases and J gave up 5 bases, with 16 bases separating them. This CDR3 reads CASRKGPLDEQYF. The CDR3 bases are TGTGCCAGCCGGAAAGGCCCCTTGGACGAGCAGTACTTC.

CDR3 amino acids: CSARKGIRPQHF. Written as DNA, the CDR3 is TGCAGTGCTAGAAAGGGGATACGGCCCCAGCATTTT. The chain combines TRBV20-1 with TRBJ1-5; weak D call: TRBD1 (5 bases). Trimming shortened V by 2 bases and J by 9 bases, and 11 bases separated the two germline ends. The germline gives CDR1 DFQATT, CDR2 SNEGSKA (reference sequence). The CDR3 totals 12 residues.

The chain recombines TRBV6-4 with TRBJ1-2; TRBD1 matches at 7 bases. Unmatched junction bases numbered 8, after V lost 11 bases and J lost 2 bases. There are 13 residues in the CDR3. Germline CDR1 reads MRHNA; CDR2 reads SNTAGT. CDR3 sequence reads: CAATDRANYGYTF. Here the CDR3 DNA reads TGTGCCGCCACAGACAGGGCAAACTATGGCTACACCTTC.

The rearrangement uses TRBV11-2 and TRBJ1-2, with TRBD1 matching over 8 bases. Germline V gene data show CDR1 as SGHAT and CDR2 as FQNNGV. The J segment lost 7 bases and the V segment lost 4 bases, leaving 8 bases of the junction unmatched. The CDR3 contains 14 residues. CDR3 nucleotides: TGTGCCAGCAGCTCAAGCAGGGGGCCCGTTGGCTACACCTTC. Its translation: CASSSSRGPVGYTF.

This sequence joins TRBV7-9 and TRBJ2-3; 11 nucleotides match TRBD2. J was trimmed by 5 bases and V by 4 bases; bases with no gene match: 8. The CDR3 has 16 residues. Per the germline V gene, CDR1 is SEHNR and CDR2 is FQNEAQ (reference sequence). CDR3 region: CASSWLIAGGQDTQYF. In DNA form, the CDR3 reads TGTGCCAGCAGCTGGCTCATAGCGGGAGGGCAAGATACGCAGTATTTT.

This clonotype was counted a few times. The rearrangement joins TRBV5-1 to TRBJ1-2, with unresolved D. Trimming removed 2 bases from V and 4 bases from J, with 6 bases in between. Germline V CDR1 and CDR2: SGHRS, YFSETQ. CDR3 size: 12 residues. CDR3 nucleotides: TGCGCCAGCAGCTTCGGCAGCTATGGCTACACCTTC. Residues: CASSFGSYGYTF.

This clonotype occurred a few times. V and J are TRBV7-9 and TRBJ1-2; 8 bases fit TRBD1. This CDR3 has 18 amino acids. Unmatched junction bases numbered 21, after V lost 5 bases and J lost 7 bases. Looked up from germline, CDR1 is SEHNR and CDR2 is FQNEAQ (reference sequence). The CDR3 region has the DNA TGTGCCAGCAGCCCCATACCTAGCCAGGGGGCTTGGGATGCTGGCTACACCTTC. This gives the protein CASSPIPSQGAWDAGYTF. The whole variable domain, filled in from reference TRBV7-9 and TRBJ1-2, reads DTGVSQNPRHKITKRGQNVTFRCDPISEHNRLYWYRQTLGQGPEFLTYFQNEAQLEKSRLLSDRFSAERPKGSFSTLEIQRTEQGDSAMYLCASSPIPSQGAWDAGYTFGSGTRLTVV.

This chain joins TRBV7-2 and TRBJ2-1; possibly TRBD2 for D (6 bases). Germline lookup yields CDR1 SGHTA and CDR2 FQGNSA. The CDR3 has 15 amino acids. The V and J ends lost 2 bases and 4 bases respectively, with 12 bases between them. The CDR3 region has the DNA TGTGCCAGCAGCTTACAGGGCGGGAATTACAATGAGCAGTTCTTC. Protein sequence: CASSLQGGNYNEQFF.

This clonotype was detected only a few times. CDR3 coding DNA: TGCAGTGCTACCCCGGACCCCACAGATACGCAGTATTTT. Its translation is CSATPDPTDTQYF. This chain uses TRBV20-1 with TRBJ2-3; unclear D gene. This CDR3 has 13 residues. V gave up 4 bases and J gave up 2 bases, with 10 bases separating them. CDR1 and CDR2 (germline): DFQATT, SNEGSKA (reference sequence).

Written as DNA, the CDR3 is TGTGCCAGCACTAGAGGGACAGCTAGGGAGCAGCCCCAGCATTTT. Translating it yields CASTRGTAREQPQHF. The genes are TRBV6-1 and TRBJ1-5; 7 positions match TRBD1. There are 15 residues in the CDR3. V shed 7 bases, J shed 7 bases, and the junction held 13 bases outside the gene matches. CDR1 is MNHNS, CDR2 SASEGT, per germline.

The chain uses TRBV20-1 and TRBJ2-3; no clear D. The CDR3 extends over 15 amino acids. Germline V CDR1 and CDR2: DFQATT, SNEGSKA (reference sequence). V dropped 3 bases and J dropped 2 bases, with 15 bases sitting between them. The CDR3, as DNA: TGCAGTGCTAGTAGGCCGGCCGGGCTCACAGATACGCAGTATTTT. This codes for CSASRPAGLTDTQYF.

The V call is TRBV27, the J call TRBJ2-7; D gene unclear. Germline loops: CDR1 MNHEY, CDR2 SMNVEV (reference sequence). Between the trimmed V and J ends, which lost 2 bases and 7 bases, there was a span of 15 bases. This CDR3 has 14 amino acids. The CDR3 bases are TGTGCCAGCAGTTTAGTCCCCCTGGTTGGGGAGCAGTACTTC. Its protein product is CASSLVPLVGEQYF.

V is TRBV7-6 and J is TRBJ2-5, with TRBD2 matching 10 bases. Germline CDR1 is SGHVS and CDR2 is FNYEAQ. V lost 5 bases to trimming and J lost 2 bases; unmatched junction nucleotides: 11. The CDR3 runs to 17 residues. The CDR3 loop is CASSPGMSSGGQETQYF. The CDR3 region has the DNA TGTGCCAGCAGCCCCGGAATGTCTAGCGGGGGTCAAGAGACCCAGTACTTC.

This chain joins TRBV20-1 and TRBJ2-3; TRBD1 agrees at 7 bases. Trimming removed 5 bases from V and 0 bases from J; junction bases left unmatched: 8. CDR3 length: 15 residues. Germline-derived CDR1 and CDR2 are DFQATT and SNEGSKA (reference sequence). DNA of the CDR3: TGCAGTGCTGCAAGGACAGGAATAAGCACAGATACGCAGTATTTT. It yields the protein CSAARTGISTDTQYF.

The rearrangement links TRBV7-9 to TRBJ2-7; no definite D call. Between the trimmed V and J ends, which lost 5 bases and 3 bases, there was a span of 17 bases. Per germline, CDR1 SEHNR and CDR2 FQNEAQ (reference sequence). The CDR3 is 15 residues long. Here the CDR3 reads CASSPPMGRDYEQYF. DNA of the CDR3: TGTGCCAGCAGCCCCCCCATGGGTAGGGACTACGAGCAGTACTTC.

The chain combines TRBV15 with TRBJ1-1; maybe TRBD1 (5 bases). V was cut by 3 bases and J by 2 bases, with 10 bases left in between. The CDR3 extends over 14 amino acids. Germline V gives CDR1 LNHNV, CDR2 YYDKDF (reference sequence). The CDR3 reads CATSSSGSNTEAFF. DNA for the CDR3: TGTGCCACCAGCAGTTCAGGGTCCAACACTGAAGCTTTCTTT.